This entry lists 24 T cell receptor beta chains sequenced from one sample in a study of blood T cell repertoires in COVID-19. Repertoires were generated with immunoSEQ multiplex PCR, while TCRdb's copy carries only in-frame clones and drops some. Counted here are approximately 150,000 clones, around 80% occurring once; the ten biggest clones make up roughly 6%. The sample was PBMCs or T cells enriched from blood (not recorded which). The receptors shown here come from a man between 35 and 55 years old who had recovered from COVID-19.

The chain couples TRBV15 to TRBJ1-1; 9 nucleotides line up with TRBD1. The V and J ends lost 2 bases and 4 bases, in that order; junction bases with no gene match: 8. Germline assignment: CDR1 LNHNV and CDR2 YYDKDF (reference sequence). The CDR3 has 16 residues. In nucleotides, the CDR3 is TGTGCCACCAGCAGAACCCCGGGACAGGGATCCACTGAAGCTTTCTTT. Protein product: CATSRTPGQGSTEAFF. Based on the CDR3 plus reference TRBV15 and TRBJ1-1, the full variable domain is DAMVIQNPRYQVTQFGKPVTLSCSQTLNHNVMYWYQQKSSQAPKLLFHYYDKDFNNEADTPDNFQSRRPNTSFCFLDIRSPGLGDTAMYLCATSRTPGQGSTEAFFGQGTRLTVV.

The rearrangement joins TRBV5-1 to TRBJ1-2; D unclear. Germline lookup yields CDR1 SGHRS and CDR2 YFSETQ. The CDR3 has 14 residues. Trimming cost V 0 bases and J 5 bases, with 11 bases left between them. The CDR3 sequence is CASSLVGEGYGYTF. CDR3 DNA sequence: TGCGCCAGCAGCTTGGTCGGGGAAGGGTATGGCTACACCTTC.

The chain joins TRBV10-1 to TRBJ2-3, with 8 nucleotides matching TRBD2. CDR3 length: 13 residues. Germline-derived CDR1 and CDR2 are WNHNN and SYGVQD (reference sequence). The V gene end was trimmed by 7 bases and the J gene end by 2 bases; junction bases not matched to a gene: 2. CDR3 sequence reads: CASKAGDTDTQYF. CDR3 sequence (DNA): TGCGCCAGCAAAGCGGGGGACACAGATACGCAGTATTTT.

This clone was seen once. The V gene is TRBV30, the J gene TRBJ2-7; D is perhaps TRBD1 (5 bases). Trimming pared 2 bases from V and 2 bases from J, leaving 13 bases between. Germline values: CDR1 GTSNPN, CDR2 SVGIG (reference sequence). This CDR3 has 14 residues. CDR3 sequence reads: CAWSRAGNTYEQYV. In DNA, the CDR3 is TGTGCCTGGAGTAGGGCAGGGAATACCTACGAGCAGTACGTC.

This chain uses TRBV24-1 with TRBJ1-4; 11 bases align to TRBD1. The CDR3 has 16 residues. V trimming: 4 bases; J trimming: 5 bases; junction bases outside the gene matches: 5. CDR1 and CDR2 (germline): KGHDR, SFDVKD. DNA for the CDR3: TGTGCCACCAGTGAAGGTGGACAGGGGGCAAATGAAAAACTGTTTTTT. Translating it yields CATSEGGQGANEKLFF.

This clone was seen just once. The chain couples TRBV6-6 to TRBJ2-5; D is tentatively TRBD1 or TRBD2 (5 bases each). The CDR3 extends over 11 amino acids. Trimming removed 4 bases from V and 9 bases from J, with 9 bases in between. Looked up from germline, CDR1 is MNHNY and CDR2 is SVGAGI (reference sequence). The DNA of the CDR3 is TGTGCCAGCAGTTCCTCGGGGCCCCAGTACTTC. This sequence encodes CASSSSGPQYF.

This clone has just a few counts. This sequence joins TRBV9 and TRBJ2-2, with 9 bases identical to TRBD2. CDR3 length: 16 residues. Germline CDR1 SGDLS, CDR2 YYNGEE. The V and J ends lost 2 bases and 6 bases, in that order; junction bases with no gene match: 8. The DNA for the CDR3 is TGTGCCAGCAGCGTCCCGGGACTAGCAGGGCCCGGGGAGCTGTTTTTT. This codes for CASSVPGLAGPGELFF.

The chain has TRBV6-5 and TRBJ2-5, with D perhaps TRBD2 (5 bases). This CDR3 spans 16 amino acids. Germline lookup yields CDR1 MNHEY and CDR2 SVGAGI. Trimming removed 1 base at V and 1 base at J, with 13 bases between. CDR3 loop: CASSYWSGGAQETQYF. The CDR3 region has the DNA TGTGCCAGCAGTTACTGGTCTGGAGGAGCCCAAGAGACCCAGTACTTC.

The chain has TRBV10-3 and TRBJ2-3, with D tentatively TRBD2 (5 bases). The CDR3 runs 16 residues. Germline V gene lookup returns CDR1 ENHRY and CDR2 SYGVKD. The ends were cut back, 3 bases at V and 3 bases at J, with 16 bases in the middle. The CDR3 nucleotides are TGTGCCATCAGTGAAGCCCCCAATCGGAGGACAGATACGCAGTATTTT. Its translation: CAISEAPNRRTDTQYF.

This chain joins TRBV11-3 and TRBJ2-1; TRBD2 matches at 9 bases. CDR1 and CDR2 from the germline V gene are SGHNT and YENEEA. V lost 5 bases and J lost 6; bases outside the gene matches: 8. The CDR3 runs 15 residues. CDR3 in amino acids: CASSARTSVRNEQFF. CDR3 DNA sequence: TGTGCCAGCAGCGCTAGGACTAGCGTCCGCAATGAGCAGTTCTTC.

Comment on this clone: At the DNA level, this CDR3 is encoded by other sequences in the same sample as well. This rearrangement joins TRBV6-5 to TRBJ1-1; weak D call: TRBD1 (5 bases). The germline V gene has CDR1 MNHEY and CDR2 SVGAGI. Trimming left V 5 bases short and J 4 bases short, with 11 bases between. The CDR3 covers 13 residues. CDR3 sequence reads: CASSRGGGTEAFF. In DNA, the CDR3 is TGTGCCAGCAGTCGGGGCGGGGGCACTGAAGCTTTCTTT.

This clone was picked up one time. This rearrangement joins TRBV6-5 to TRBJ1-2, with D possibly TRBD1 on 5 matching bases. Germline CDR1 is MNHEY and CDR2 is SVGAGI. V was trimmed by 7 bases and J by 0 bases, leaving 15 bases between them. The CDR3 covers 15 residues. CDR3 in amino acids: CASNGADRSNYGYTF. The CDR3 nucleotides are TGTGCCAGCAATGGGGCAGACCGATCTAACTATGGCTACACCTTC.

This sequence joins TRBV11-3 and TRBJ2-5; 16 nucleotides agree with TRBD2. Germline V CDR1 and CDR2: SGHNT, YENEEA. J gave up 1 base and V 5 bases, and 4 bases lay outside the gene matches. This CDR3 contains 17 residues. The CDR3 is CASSHGTSGGAQETQYF. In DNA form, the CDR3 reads TGTGCCAGCAGCCACGGGACTAGCGGGGGGGCCCAAGAGACCCAGTACTTC.

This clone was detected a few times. CDR3 loop: CASSETGQGRSYEQYV. CDR3 coding DNA: TGTGCCAGTAGCGAGACCGGACAGGGGCGCTCCTACGAGCAGTACGTC. The rearrangement uses TRBV19 and TRBJ2-7; 9 bases match TRBD1. The CDR3 spans 16 residues. Looked up from germline, CDR1 is LNHDA and CDR2 is SQIVND (reference sequence). Germline trimming cut 6 bases from V and 0 bases from J; bases unmatched to any gene: 9.

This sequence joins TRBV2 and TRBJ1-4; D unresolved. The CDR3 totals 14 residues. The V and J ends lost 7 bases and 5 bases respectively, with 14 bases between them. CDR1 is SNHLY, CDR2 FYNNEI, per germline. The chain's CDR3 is CASTLGWRNEKLFF. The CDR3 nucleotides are TGTGCCAGCACATTGGGGTGGAGGAATGAAAAACTGTTTTTT.

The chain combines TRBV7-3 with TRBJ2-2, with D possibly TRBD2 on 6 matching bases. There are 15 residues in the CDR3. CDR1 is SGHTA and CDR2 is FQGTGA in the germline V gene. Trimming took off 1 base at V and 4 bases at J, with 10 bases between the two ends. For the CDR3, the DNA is TGTGCCAGCAGCTTAAATAGGGACTCCACCGGGGAGCTGTTTTTT. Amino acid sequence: CASSLNRDSTGELFF.

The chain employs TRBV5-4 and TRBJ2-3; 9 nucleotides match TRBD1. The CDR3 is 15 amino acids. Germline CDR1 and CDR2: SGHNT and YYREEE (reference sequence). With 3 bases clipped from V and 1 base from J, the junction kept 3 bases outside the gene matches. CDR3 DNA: TGTGCCAGCAGCTGGGGACAGGGACGCACAGATACGCAGTATTTT. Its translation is CASSWGQGRTDTQYF.

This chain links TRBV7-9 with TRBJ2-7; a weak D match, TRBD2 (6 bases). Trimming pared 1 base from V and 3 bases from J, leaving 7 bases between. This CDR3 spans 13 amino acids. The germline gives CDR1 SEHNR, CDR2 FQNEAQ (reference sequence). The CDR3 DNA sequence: TGTGCCAGCAGCTTAGGGGGGGACTACGAGCAGTACGTC. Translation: CASSLGGDYEQYV.

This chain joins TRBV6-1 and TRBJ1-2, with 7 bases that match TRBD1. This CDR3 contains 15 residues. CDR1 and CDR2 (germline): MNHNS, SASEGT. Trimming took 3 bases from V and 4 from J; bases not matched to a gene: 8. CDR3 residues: CASSERQGSTYGYTF. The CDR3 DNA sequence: TGTGCCAGCAGTGAGAGACAGGGATCGACCTATGGCTACACCTTC.

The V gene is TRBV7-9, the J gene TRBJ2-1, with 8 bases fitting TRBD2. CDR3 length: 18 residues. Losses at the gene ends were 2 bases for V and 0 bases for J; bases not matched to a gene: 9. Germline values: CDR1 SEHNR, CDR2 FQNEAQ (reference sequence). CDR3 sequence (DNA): TGTGCCAGCAGCTTAAAGGGTCGGGGGGGCAGCTCCTACAATGAGCAGTTCTTC. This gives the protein CASSLKGRGGSSYNEQFF.

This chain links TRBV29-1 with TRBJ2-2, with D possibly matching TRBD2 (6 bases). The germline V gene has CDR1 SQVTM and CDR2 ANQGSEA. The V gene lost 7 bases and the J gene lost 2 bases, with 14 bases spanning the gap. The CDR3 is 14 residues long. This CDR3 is CSGRAGTNTGELFF. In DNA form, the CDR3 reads TGCAGCGGGAGGGCAGGGACCAACACCGGGGAGCTGTTTTTT.

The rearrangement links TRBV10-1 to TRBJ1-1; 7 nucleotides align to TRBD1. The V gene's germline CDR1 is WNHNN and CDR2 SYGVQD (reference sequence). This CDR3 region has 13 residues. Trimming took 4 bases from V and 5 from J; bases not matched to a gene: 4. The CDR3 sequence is CASSGTGRTEAFF. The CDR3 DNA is TGCGCCAGCAGTGGGACAGGAAGGACTGAAGCTTTCTTT.

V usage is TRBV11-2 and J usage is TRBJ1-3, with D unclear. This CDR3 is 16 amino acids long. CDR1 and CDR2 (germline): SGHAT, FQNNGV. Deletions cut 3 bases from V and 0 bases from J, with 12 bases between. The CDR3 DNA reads TGTGCCAGCAGCTTTCGGCGGGGTAGCTCTGGAAACACCATATATTTT. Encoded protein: CASSFRRGSSGNTIYF. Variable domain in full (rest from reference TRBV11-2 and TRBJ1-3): EAGVAQSPRYKIIEKRQSVAFWCNPISGHATLYWYQQILGQGPKLLIQFQNNGVVDDSQLPKDRFSAERLKGVDSTLKIQPAKLEDSAVYLCASSFRRGSSGNTIYFGEGSWLTVV.

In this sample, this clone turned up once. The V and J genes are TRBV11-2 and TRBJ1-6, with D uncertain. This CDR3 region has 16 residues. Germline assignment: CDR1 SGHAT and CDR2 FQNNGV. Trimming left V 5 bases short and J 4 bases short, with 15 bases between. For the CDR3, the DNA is TGTGCCAGCAGCCGCCTTTGGGAGAATTATAATTCACCCCTCCACTTT. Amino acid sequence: CASSRLWENYNSPLHF.